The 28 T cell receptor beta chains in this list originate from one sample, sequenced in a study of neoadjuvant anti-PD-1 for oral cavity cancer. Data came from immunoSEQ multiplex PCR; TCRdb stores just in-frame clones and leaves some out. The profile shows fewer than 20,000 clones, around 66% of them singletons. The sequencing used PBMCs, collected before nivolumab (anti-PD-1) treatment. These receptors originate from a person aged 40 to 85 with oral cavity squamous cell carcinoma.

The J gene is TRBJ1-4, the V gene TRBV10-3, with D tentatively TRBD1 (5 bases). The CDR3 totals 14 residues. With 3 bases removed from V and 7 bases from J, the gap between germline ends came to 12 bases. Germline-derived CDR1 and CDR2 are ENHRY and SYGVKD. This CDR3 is CAISEAGLGEKLFF. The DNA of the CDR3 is TGTGCCATCAGTGAAGCAGGGTTGGGTGAAAAACTGTTTTTT.

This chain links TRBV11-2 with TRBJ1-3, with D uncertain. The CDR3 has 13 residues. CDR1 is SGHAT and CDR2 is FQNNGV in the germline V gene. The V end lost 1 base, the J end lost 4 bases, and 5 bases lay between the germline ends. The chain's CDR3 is CASSLGGGNTIYF. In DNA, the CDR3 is TGTGCCAGCAGCTTAGGAGGGGGAAACACCATATATTTT.

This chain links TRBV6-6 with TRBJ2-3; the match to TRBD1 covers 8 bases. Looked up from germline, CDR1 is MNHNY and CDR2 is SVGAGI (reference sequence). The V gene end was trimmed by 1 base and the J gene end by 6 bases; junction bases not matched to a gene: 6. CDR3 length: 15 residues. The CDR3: CASSYFQGASDTQYF. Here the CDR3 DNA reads TGTGCCAGCAGTTACTTTCAGGGGGCATCGGATACGCAGTATTTT.

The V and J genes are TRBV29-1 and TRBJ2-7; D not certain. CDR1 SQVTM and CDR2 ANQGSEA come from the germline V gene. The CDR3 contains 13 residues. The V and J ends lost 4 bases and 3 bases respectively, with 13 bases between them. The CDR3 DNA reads TGCAGCGTTGGTTCCGGTCAGCACTACGAGCAGTACTTC. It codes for CSVGSGQHYEQYF.

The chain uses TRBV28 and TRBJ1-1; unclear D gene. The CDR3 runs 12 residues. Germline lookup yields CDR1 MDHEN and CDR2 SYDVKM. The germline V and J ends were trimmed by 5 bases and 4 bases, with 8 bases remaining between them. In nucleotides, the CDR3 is TGTGCCAGCAGTCCTACTTTCACTGAAGCTTTCTTT. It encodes CASSPTFTEAFF.

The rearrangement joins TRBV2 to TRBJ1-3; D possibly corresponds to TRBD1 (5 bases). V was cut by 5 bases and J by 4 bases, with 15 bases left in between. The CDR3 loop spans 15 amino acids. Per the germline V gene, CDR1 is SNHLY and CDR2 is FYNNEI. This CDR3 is CASSFDRLTGNTIYF. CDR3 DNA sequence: TGTGCCAGCAGTTTCGACAGACTTACGGGAAACACCATATATTTT.

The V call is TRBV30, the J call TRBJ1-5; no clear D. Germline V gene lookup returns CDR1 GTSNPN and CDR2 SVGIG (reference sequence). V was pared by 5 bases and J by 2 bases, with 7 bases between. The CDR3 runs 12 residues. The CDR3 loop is CAWGSGNQPQHF. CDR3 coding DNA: TGTGCCTGGGGCAGTGGCAATCAGCCCCAGCATTTT.

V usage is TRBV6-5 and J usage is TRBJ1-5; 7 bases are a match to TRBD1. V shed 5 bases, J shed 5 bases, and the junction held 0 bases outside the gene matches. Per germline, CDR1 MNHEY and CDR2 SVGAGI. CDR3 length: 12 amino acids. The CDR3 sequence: CASSDRDQPQHF. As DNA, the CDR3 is TGTGCCAGCAGTGACAGGGATCAGCCCCAGCATTTT.

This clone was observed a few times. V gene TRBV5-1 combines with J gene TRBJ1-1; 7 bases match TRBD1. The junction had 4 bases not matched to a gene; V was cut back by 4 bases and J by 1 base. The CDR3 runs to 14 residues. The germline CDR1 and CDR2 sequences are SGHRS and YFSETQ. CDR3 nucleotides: TGCGCCAGCAGCCCCCGGACAGGGAACACTGAAGCTTTCTTT. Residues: CASSPRTGNTEAFF.

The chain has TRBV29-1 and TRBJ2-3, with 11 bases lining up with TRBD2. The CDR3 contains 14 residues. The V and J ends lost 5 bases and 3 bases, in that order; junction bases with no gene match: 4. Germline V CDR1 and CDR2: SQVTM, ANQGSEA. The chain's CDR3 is CSVLAGGGTDTQYF. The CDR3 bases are TGCAGCGTTCTAGCGGGAGGAGGGACAGATACGCAGTATTTT.

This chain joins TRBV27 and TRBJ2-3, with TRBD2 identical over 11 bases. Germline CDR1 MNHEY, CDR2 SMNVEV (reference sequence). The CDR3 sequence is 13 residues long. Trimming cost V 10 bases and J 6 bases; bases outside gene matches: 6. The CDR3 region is CATRLAGTDTQYF. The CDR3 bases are TGTGCCACCAGACTAGCGGGAACGGATACGCAGTATTTT.

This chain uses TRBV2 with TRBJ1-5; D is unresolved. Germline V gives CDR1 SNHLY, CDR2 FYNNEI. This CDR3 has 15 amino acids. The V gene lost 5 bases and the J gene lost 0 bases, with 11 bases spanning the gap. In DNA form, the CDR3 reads TGTGCCAGCAGTCTAGAGTGGGGTAGCAATCAGCCCCAGCATTTT. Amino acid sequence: CASSLEWGSNQPQHF.

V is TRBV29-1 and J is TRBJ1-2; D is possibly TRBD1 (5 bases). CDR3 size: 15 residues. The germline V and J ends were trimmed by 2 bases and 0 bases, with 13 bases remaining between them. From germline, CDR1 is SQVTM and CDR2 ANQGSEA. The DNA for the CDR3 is TGCAGCGTTGAAACCCCGACAGTAGCTAACTATGGCTACACCTTC. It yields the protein CSVETPTVANYGYTF.

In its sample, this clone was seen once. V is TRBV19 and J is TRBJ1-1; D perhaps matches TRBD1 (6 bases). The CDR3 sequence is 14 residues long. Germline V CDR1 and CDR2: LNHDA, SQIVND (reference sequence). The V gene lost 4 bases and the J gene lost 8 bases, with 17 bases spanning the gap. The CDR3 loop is CASSRAGQQQEAFF. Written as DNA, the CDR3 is TGTGCCAGTAGTAGAGCCGGACAGCAACAAGAAGCTTTCTTT.

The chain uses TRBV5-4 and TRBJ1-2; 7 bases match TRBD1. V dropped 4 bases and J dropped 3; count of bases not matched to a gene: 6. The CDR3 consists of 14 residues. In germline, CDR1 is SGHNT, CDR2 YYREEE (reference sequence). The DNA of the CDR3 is TGTGCCAGCAGCCTCGACAGGGTTGACTATGGCTACACCTTC. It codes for CASSLDRVDYGYTF.

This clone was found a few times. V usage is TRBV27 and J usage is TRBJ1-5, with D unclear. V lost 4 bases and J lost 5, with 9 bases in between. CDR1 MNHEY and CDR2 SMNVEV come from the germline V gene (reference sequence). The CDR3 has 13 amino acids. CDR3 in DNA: TGTGCCAGCAGTTCGCAGCCTGATCAGCCCCAGCATTTT. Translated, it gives CASSSQPDQPQHF.

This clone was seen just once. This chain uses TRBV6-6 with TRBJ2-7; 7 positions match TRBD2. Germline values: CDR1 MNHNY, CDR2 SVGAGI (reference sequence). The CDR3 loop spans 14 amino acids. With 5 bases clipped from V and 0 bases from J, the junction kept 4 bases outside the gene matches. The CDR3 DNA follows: TGTGCCAGCAGTGGGACGGGGGGCTCCTACGAGCAGTACTTC. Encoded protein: CASSGTGGSYEQYF.

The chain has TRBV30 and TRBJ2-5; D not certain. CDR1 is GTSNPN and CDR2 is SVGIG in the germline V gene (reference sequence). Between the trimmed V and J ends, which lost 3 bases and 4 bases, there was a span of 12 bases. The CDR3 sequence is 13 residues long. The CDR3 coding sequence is TGTGCCTGGAGCCCCCAATGGCGAGAGACCCAGTACTTC. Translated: CAWSPQWRETQYF. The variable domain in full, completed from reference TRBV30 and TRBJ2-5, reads SQTIHQWPATLVQPVGSPLSLECTVEGTSNPNLYWYRQAAGRGLQLLFYSVGIGQISSEVPQNLSASRPQDRQFILSSKKLLLSDSGFYLCAWSPQWRETQYFGPGTRLLVL.

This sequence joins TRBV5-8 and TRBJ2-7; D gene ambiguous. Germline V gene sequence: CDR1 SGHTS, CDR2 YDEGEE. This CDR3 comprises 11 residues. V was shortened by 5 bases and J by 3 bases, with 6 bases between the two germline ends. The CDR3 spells CASSRDYEQYF. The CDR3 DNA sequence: TGTGCCAGCAGTAGAGACTACGAGCAGTACTTC.

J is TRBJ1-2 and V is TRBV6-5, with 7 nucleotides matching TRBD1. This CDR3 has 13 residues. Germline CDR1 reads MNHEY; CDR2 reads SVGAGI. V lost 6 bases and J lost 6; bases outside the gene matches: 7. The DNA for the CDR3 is TGTGCCAGCAGCCCAGACAGGGTCCATGGCTACACCTTC. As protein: CASSPDRVHGYTF.

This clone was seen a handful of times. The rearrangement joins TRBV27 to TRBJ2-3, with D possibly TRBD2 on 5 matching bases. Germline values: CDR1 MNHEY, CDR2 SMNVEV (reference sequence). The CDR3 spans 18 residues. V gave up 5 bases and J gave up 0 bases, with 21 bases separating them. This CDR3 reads CASSAGRTSSVSTDTQYF. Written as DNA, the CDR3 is TGTGCCAGCAGTGCGGGCCGAACTAGTTCCGTTAGCACAGATACGCAGTATTTT.

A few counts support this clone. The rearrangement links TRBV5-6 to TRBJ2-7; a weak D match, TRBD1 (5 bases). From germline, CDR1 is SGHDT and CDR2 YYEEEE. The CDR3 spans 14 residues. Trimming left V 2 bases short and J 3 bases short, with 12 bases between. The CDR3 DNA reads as TGTGCCAGCAGCTTCCGAGACAGTAACTACGAGCAGTACTTC. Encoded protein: CASSFRDSNYEQYF.

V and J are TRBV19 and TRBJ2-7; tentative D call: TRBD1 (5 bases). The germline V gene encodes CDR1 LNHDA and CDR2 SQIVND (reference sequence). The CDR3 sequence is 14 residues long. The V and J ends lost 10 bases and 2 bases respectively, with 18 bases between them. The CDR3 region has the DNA TGTGCCACCAGGGCAGGGTCCTTACCCTACGAGCAGTACTTC. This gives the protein CATRAGSLPYEQYF.

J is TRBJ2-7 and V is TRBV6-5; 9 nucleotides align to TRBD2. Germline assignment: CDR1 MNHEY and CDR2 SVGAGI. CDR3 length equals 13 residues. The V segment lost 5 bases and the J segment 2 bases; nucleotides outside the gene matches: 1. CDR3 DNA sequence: TGTGCCAGCAGTCTAGCGGGACCCTACGAGCAGTACTTC. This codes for CASSLAGPYEQYF.

CDR3 protein: CASSHPGLAGGNEQFF. The CDR3 nucleotides are TGTGCCAGCAGTCACCCGGGACTAGCGGGAGGGAATGAGCAGTTCTTC. The rearrangement joins TRBV25-1 to TRBJ2-1; 16 bases are shared with TRBD2. V was pared by 5 bases and J by 7 bases, with 5 bases of the junction left unmatched. The CDR3 consists of 16 residues. The V gene's germline CDR1 is MGHDK and CDR2 SYGVNS.

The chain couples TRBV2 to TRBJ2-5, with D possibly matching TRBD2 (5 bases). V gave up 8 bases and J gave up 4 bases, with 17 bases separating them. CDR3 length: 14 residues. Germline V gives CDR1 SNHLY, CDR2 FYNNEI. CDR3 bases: TGTGCCAGCCTGAGGGAAAGTAATACAGAGACCCAGTACTTC. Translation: CASLRESNTETQYF.

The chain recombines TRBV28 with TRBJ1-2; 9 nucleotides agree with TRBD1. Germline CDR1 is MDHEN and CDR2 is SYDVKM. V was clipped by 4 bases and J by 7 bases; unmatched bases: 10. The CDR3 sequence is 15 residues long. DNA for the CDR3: TGTGCCAGCAGTTCGGTTACGTGGGACAGGGCTGGCTACACCTTC. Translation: CASSSVTWDRAGYTF.

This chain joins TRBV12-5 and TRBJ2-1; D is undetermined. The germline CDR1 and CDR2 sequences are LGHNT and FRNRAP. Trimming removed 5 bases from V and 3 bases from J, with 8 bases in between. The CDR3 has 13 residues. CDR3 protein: CASGRYSYNEQFF. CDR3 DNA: TGTGCTAGTGGTCGTTATAGCTACAATGAGCAGTTCTTC.